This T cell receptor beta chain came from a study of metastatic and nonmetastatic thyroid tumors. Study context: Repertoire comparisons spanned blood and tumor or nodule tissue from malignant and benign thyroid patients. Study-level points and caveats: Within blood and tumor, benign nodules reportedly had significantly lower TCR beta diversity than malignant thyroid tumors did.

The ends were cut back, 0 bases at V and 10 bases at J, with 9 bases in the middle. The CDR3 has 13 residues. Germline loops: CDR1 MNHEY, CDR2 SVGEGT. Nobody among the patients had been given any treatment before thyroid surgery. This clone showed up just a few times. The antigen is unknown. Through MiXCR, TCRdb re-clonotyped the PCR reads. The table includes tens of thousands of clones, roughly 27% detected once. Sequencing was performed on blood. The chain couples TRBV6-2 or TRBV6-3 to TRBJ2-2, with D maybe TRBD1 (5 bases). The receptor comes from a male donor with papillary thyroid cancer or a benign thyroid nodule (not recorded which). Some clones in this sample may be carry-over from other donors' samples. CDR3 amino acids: CASSYSDTLELFF. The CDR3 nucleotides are TGTGCCAGCAGTTACTCGGACACCTTGGAGCTGTTTTTT.